This entry is about one TCR beta chain. This sample stems from a study of cytotoxic CD8 clonotypes in ibrutinib-treated CLL. Study in general: The study included 11 to 12 relapsed/refractory and roughly 15 treatment-naive patients; about 17 had IGHV unmutated disease.

Depths of 1 in 200,000 to 1 in 1 million T cells were the sequencing target. Clones were read by immunoSEQ multiplex PCR, and TCRdb kept only the in-frame ones, dropping some. The table shows approximately 45,000 clones, with approximately 74% occurring only once. CDR1 is ENHRY, CDR2 SYGVKD, per germline. CDR3 length: 17 residues. The junction had 3 bases not matched to a gene; V was cut back by 0 bases and J by 1 base. The TCR originated in a human donor with chronic lymphocytic leukemia. The V gene is TRBV10-3, the J gene TRBJ2-2; 9 bases are a match to TRBD2. The sequencing used PBMCs, collected after 12 months of ibrutinib treatment. The CDR3 sequence: CAISESELAGNTGELFF. The CDR3 DNA follows: TGTGCCATCAGTGAGTCCGAACTAGCGGGGAACACCGGGGAGCTGTTTTTT.